This T cell receptor (beta chain) originates from a study of OX40 agonist ivuxolimab in advanced cancers. The wider study: Ivuxolimab doses were 0.01, 0.1, 0.3, 1.5, 3 or 10 mg/kg every 2 weeks. Partial responses were achieved by three patients, of whom one had hepatocellular carcinoma and two had cutaneous melanoma.

Germline trimming cut 2 bases from V and 8 bases from J; bases unmatched to any gene: 7. This CDR3 region has 15 residues. Findings and caveats of the study: Fewer expanded clones were found on average in CD4+ than in CD8+ T cells.

In the case of this clone: What it recognizes is unknown.

Sequenced by immunoSEQ multiplex PCR; TCRdb stores in-frame clones only, minus some. The sample carries nearly 90,000 clones, more than 75% recorded once. The genes are TRBV23-1 and TRBJ2-1; 9 nucleotides line up with TRBD2. TRBV23-1 belongs to the ORF category, with a function that is uncertain. The TCR originated in an adult with an advanced solid tumor such as melanoma, head and neck, liver or kidney cancer. Sample: CD4+ or CD8+ T cells sorted from blood, taken in a trial of the OX40 agonist ivuxolimab. The CDR3 protein is CASSQGSSGADEQFF. The DNA for the CDR3 is TGCGCCAGCAGTCAAGGGTCTAGCGGGGCCGATGAGCAGTTCTTC.